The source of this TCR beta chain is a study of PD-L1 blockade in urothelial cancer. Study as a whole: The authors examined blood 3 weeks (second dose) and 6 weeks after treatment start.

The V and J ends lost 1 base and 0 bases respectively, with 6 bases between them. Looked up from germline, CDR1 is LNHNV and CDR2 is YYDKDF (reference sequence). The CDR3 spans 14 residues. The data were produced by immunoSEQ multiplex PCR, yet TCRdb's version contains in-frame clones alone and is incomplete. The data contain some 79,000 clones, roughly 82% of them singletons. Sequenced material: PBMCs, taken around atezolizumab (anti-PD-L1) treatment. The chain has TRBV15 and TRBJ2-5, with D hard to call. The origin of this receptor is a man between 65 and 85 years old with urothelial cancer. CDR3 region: CATSRGAYQETQYF. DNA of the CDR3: TGTGCCACCAGCAGAGGAGCGTACCAAGAGACCCAGTACTTC.